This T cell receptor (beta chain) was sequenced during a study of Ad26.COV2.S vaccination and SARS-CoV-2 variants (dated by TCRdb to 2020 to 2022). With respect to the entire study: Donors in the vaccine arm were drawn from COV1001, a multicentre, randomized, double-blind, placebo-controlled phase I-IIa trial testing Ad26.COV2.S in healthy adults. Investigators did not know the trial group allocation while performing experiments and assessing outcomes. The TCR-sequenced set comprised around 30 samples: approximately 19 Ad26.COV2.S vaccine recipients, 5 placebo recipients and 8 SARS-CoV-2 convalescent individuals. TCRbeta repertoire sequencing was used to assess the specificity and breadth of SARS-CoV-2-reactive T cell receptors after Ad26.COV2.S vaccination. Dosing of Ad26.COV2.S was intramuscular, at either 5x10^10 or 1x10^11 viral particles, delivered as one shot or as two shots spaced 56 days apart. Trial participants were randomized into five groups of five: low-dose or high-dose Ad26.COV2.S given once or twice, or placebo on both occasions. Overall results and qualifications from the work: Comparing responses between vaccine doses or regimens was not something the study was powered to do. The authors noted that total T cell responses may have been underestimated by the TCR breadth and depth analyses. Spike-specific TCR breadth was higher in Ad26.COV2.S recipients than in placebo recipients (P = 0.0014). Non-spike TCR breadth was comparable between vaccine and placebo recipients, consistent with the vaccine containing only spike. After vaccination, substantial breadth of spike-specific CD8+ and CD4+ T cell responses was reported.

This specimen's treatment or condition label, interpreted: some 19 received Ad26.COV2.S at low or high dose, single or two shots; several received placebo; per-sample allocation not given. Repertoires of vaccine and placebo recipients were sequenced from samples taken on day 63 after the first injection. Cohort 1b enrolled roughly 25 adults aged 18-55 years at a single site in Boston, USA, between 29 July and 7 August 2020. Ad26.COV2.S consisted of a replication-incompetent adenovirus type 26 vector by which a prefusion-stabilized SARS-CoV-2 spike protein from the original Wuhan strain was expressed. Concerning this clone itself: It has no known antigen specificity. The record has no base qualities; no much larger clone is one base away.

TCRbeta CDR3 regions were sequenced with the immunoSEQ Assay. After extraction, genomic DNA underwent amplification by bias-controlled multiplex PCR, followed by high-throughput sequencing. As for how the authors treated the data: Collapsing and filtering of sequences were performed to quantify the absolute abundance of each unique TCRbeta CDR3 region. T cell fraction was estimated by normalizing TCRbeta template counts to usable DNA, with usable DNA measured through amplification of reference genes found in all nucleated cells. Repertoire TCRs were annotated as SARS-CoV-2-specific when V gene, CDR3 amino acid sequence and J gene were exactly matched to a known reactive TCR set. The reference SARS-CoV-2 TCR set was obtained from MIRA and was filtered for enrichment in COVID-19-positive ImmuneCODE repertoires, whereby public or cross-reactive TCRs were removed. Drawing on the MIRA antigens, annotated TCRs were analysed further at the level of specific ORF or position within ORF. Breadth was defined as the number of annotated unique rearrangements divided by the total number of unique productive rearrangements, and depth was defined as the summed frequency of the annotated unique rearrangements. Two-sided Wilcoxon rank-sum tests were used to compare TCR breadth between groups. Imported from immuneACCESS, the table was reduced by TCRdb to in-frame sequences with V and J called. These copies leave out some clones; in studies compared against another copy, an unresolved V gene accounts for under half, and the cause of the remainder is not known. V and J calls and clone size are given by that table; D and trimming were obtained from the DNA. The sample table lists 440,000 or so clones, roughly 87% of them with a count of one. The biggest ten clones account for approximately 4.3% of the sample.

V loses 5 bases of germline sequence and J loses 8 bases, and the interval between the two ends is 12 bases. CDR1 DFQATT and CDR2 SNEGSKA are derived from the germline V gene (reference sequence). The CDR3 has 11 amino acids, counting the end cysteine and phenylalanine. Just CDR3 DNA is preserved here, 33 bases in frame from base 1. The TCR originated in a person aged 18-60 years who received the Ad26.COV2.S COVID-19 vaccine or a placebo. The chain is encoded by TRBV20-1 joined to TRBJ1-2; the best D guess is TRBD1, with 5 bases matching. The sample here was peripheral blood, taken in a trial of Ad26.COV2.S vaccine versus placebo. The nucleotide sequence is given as TGCAGTGCTCCGGGACGACAGGGCTACACCTTC. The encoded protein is CSAPGRQGYTF.